The sequence of this T cell receptor beta chain was determined in a study of Ad26.COV2.S vaccination and SARS-CoV-2 variants. Data came from immunoSEQ multiplex PCR; TCRdb stores just in-frame clones and leaves some out. The sample has over 250,000 clones, over 75% seen once; the top ten hold about 3.1%. Treatment described: about 20 received Ad26.COV2.S at low or high dose, single or two shots; about 5 received placebo; per-sample allocation not given. Each sample was drawn 63 days after the first injection (of vaccine or placebo). Vaccine was an Ad26 vector expressing Wuhan-strain SARS-CoV-2 spike. CDR3 size: 14 residues. With 1 base removed from V and 4 bases from J, the gap between germline ends came to 11 bases. Germline V lookup: CDR1 SGHRS, CDR2 YFSETQ.

This rearrangement joins TRBV5-1 to TRBJ1-1; D is unresolved. The sample was peripheral blood, taken in a trial of Ad26.COV2.S vaccine versus placebo. The TCR originated in a person aged 18-60 years who received the Ad26.COV2.S COVID-19 vaccine or a placebo. CDR3 nucleotide sequence: TGCGCCAGCAGCTTGAGGGATGGAAGCACTGAAGCTTTCTTT. Translated, it gives CASSLRDGSTEAFF.